A single sample is the source of the 21 T cell receptor beta chains below, sequenced in a study of blood T cells in healthy people across ages (dated by TCRdb to the mid-2010s). The library was prepared using 5' RACE. TCRdb lists the instrument as Illumina HiSeq 2500. A second PCR of roughly 7 to 12 cycles was performed with a sample-barcoded 5' primer and a J-beta primer mix. TCRdb ran its own pipeline on the public reads, namely fastp trimming at Q25 and MiXCR clone calling, and kept in-frame beta chains. A single entry per CDR3 protein holds the most common genes and DNA from its merged rows. The table for this sample lists 550,000 to 600,000 distinct CDR3 sequences; 40% to 55% of them were counted only once. The biggest ten clones account for 20% to 25% of the sample. The sample consisted of blood. These receptor sequences come from a man aged 80 or over in good health.

This clonotype was seen at least ten times. This chain links TRBV6-6 with TRBJ2-3; D unresolved. The V gene's germline CDR1 is MNHNY and CDR2 SVGAGI (reference sequence). V was cut by 7 bases and J by 6 bases, with 14 bases left in between. This CDR3 is built from 13 residues. The CDR3 DNA sequence: TGTGCCAGCATTAGGCAACAATCGGATACGCAGTATTTT. It translates to CASIRQQSDTQYF.

The chain couples TRBV15 to TRBJ2-3; D uncertain. This CDR3 has 11 residues. The germline V and J ends were trimmed by 8 bases and 7 bases, with 10 bases remaining between them. CDR1 is LNHNV and CDR2 is YYDKDF in the germline V gene (reference sequence). The CDR3 DNA sequence: TGTGCCACCTCGGATACGAATACGCAGTATTTT. It specifies CATSDTNTQYF.

This sequence joins TRBV10-3 and TRBJ2-7, with D unresolved. The J call may be wrong; the DNA end is better matched by TRBJ2-5. The CDR3 is made up of 12 amino acids. Germline assignment: CDR1 ENHRY and CDR2 SYGVKD. In nucleotides, the CDR3 is TGTGCCATCAGTCCCGGAGAGGAGACCCAGTACTTC. Its protein is CAISPGEETQYF.

This sequence joins TRBV28 and TRBJ2-7; 14 bases line up with TRBD2. CDR1 and CDR2 from the germline V gene are MDHEN and SYDVKM. CDR3 length: 13 amino acids. The V segment lost 5 bases and the J segment 9 bases; nucleotides outside the gene matches: 3. The CDR3 protein is CASSAGLAGGQYF. CDR3 DNA sequence: TGTGCCAGCAGTGCTGGACTAGCGGGAGGGCAGTACTTC.

This clonotype was counted only a few times. The chain has TRBV4-3 and TRBJ2-5; TRBD1 agrees at 8 bases. Trimming removed 1 base from V and 7 bases from J; junction bases left unmatched: 8. Germline V gene sequence: CDR1 LGHNA, CDR2 YSLEER. The CDR3 covers 15 residues. This chain's CDR3 is CASSQGAQGGWTQYF. CDR3 DNA: TGCGCCAGCAGCCAAGGGGCACAGGGGGGATGGACCCAGTACTTC.

The rearrangement uses TRBV3-1 and TRBJ2-7; D remains unclear. The CDR3 loop spans 13 amino acids. V gave up 4 bases and J gave up 1 base, with 8 bases separating them. The V gene's germline CDR1 is LGHDT and CDR2 YNNKEL (reference sequence). The CDR3: CASSRAESYEQYF. As DNA, the CDR3 is TGTGCCAGCAGCCGCGCGGAGTCCTACGAGCAGTACTTC.

The chain has TRBV28 and TRBJ2-7; weak D call: TRBD2 (6 bases). The germline V and J ends were trimmed by 5 bases and 6 bases, with 20 bases remaining between them. The CDR3 is made up of 15 amino acids. CDR1 is MDHEN and CDR2 is SYDVKM in the germline V gene. The CDR3 DNA follows: TGTGCCAGCAGTCCCCCCGGGACTCGTGTGGGCGAGCAGTACTTC. It translates to CASSPPGTRVGEQYF. Using reference TRBV28 and TRBJ2-7 for the parts outside the CDR3, the full variable domain is DVKVTQSSRYLVKRTGEKVFLECVQDMDHENMFWYRQDPGLGLRLIYFSYDVKMKEKGDIPEGYSVSREKKERFSLILESASTNQTSMYLCASSPPGTRVGEQYFGPGTRLTVT.

This chain links TRBV28 with TRBJ2-1, with 13 positions matching TRBD2. This CDR3 contains 15 residues. CDR1 MDHEN and CDR2 SYDVKM come from the germline V gene. Losses at the gene ends were 4 bases for V and 9 bases for J; bases not matched to a gene: 6. Here the CDR3 DNA reads TGTGCCAGCAGTTCCGGGACTAGCGGGATCGGTGAGCAGTTCTTC. This translates into CASSSGTSGIGEQFF. The complete variable domain, with remaining parts taken from reference TRBV28 and TRBJ2-1, reads DVKVTQSSRYLVKRTGEKVFLECVQDMDHENMFWYRQDPGLGLRLIYFSYDVKMKEKGDIPEGYSVSREKKERFSLILESASTNQTSMYLCASSSGTSGIGEQFFGPGTRLTVL.

The chain carries TRBV27 and TRBJ2-6; 7 nucleotides agree with TRBD1. This CDR3 has 16 amino acids. V lost 6 bases, J lost 2 bases, and 7 bases stayed unmatched. Germline CDR1 MNHEY, CDR2 SMNVEV (reference sequence). The CDR3 spells CASREIDRAGANVLTF. The CDR3 DNA sequence: TGTGCCAGCAGAGAGATCGACAGGGCTGGGGCCAACGTCCTGACTTTC.

The chain carries TRBV10-3 and TRBJ1-6; D is unclear. The CDR3 covers 17 residues. V was cut by 2 bases and J by 0 bases, with 11 bases left in between. CDR1 is ENHRY, CDR2 SYGVKD, per germline. The CDR3 sequence is CAISEPDQSSYNSPLHF. The CDR3, as DNA: TGTGCCATCAGTGAGCCCGACCAAAGCTCCTATAATTCACCCCTCCACTTT.

V is TRBV10-3 and J is TRBJ2-1; D gene uncertain. The CDR3 consists of 13 residues. Germline V gives CDR1 ENHRY, CDR2 SYGVKD. The V gene lost 6 bases and the J gene lost 4 bases, with 10 bases spanning the gap. The DNA of the CDR3 is TGTGCCATCAGCCTCTCCCCTTACAATGAGCAGTTCTTC. Its protein is CAISLSPYNEQFF.

This clonotype was seen only once. With a much larger clone just one base away, this may be a read error. The chain carries TRBV6-5 and TRBJ2-5; 9 bases are shared with TRBD1. Matching the DNA end better, TRBJ2-7 makes the J call doubtful. The germline CDR1 and CDR2 sequences are MNHEY and SVGAGI. CDR3 size: 15 residues. The CDR3 nucleotides read TGTGCCAGCAGTTACTCGGGACAGGGTCTGTGCGAGCAGTACTTC. It yields the protein CASSYSGQGLCEQYF.

A few counts support this clonotype. The V gene is TRBV27, the J gene TRBJ1-2, with D possibly TRBD1 on 5 matching bases. The CDR3 loop spans 13 amino acids. With 8 bases removed from V and 4 bases from J, the gap between germline ends came to 14 bases. Germline assignment: CDR1 MNHEY and CDR2 SMNVEV (reference sequence). In DNA form, the CDR3 reads TGTGCCAGCGCTATAGGGCAGGGCTATGGCTACACCTTC. It codes for CASAIGQGYGYTF.

This clonotype was seen ten or more times. The genes are TRBV4-3 and TRBJ2-3, with D unresolved. In germline, CDR1 is LGHNA, CDR2 YSLEER. The CDR3 length is 15 residues. V lost 4 bases and J 4 bases, leaving 15 bases between the germline ends. The CDR3 spells CASSLNHAGPDTQYF. The DNA of the CDR3 is TGCGCCAGCAGCCTTAACCACGCCGGCCCAGATACGCAGTATTTT.

The chain joins TRBV7-2 to TRBJ2-2; tentatively, D is TRBD1 or TRBD2 (5 bases each). The CDR3 covers 15 residues. V lost 5 bases to trimming and J lost 7 bases, with 17 bases between them. Looked up from germline, CDR1 is SGHTA and CDR2 is FQGNSA. The CDR3 protein is CASSHRGDGDGELFF. The CDR3 nucleotides are TGTGCCAGCAGCCACCGAGGGGACGGGGACGGGGAGCTGTTTTTT.

The V and J genes are TRBV5-6 and TRBJ1-6, with TRBD1 matching 9 bases. Germline trimming cut 4 bases from V and 10 bases from J; bases unmatched to any gene: 9. The V gene's germline CDR1 is SGHDT and CDR2 YYEEEE. CDR3 size: 15 residues. CDR3 protein: CASSGSGTGNSPLHF. In DNA form, the CDR3 reads TGTGCCAGCAGCGGATCCGGGACAGGGAACTCACCCCTCCACTTT.

This clonotype has more than one count but fewer than ten. V and J are TRBV4-2 and TRBJ1-4; no clear D gene. Per germline, CDR1 LGHNA and CDR2 YNFKEQ. The V end lost 4 bases, the J end lost 7 bases, and 7 bases lay between the germline ends. There are 12 residues in the CDR3. CDR3 sequence reads: CASSPLGEKLFF. The CDR3 nucleotides read TGTGCCAGCAGCCCTCTGGGTGAAAAACTGTTTTTT.

The genes are TRBV2 and TRBJ1-2, with TRBD1 identical over 7 bases. This CDR3 has 16 amino acids. The trim removed 6 bases at V and 8 bases at J, leaving 18 bases unmatched. Germline CDR1 is SNHLY and CDR2 is FYNNEI. CDR3 loop: CASRTVRGRQGLGYTF. The CDR3 nucleotides read TGTGCCAGCAGGACAGTCAGAGGAAGACAGGGCCTGGGCTACACCTTC.

The sample holds a few counts of this clonotype. The V gene is TRBV29-1, the J gene TRBJ2-5, with D maybe TRBD1 (5 bases). Trimming took off 6 bases at V and 1 base at J, with 12 bases between the two ends. This CDR3 has 13 amino acids. The germline V gene encodes CDR1 SQVTM and CDR2 ANQGSEA. The CDR3 here is CSVPARVQETQYF. The CDR3 nucleotides read TGCAGCGTCCCTGCCAGGGTCCAAGAGACCCAGTACTTC.

The V gene is TRBV28, the J gene TRBJ2-3; tentatively, D is TRBD2 (6 bases). The CDR3 has 15 residues. V lost 6 bases, J lost 3 bases, and 16 bases lay in between. In germline, CDR1 is MDHEN, CDR2 SYDVKM. CDR3 in amino acids: CASRSGGRLTDTQYF. The DNA of the CDR3 is TGTGCCAGCAGGTCAGGAGGGAGATTAACAGATACGCAGTATTTT.

The sample holds a few counts of this clonotype. The chain joins TRBV7-2 to TRBJ1-6; D not resolved. Germline-derived CDR1 and CDR2 are SGHTA and FQGNSA. V was pared by 1 base and J by 13 bases, with 8 bases between. The CDR3 extends over 12 amino acids. CDR3 loop: CASSLDLGPLHF. CDR3 DNA sequence: TGTGCCAGCAGCTTAGATTTAGGGCCCCTCCACTTT.